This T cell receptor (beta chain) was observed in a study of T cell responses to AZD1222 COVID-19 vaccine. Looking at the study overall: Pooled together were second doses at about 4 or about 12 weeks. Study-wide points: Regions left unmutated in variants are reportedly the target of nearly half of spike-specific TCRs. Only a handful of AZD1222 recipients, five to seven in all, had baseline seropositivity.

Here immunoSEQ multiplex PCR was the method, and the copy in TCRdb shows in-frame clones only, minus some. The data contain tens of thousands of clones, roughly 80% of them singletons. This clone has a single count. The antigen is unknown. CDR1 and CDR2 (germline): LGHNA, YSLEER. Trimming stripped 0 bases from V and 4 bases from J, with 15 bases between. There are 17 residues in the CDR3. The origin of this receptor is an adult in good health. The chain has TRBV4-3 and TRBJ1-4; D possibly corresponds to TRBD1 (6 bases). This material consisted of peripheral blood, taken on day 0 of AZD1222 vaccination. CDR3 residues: CASSQDLSDSRNEKLFF. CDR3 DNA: TGCGCCAGCAGCCAAGATCTTTCGGACAGTCGTAATGAAAAACTGTTTTTT.